This T cell receptor (beta chain) emerged from a study of blood T cell repertoires in COVID-19. TCRdb's table, derived via immunoSEQ multiplex PCR, lists solely in-frame clones and lacks some. Of 60,000 or so clones listed, 60% to 85% are singletons. Between the trimmed V and J ends, which lost 0 bases and 0 bases, there was a span of 7 bases. Germline CDR1 and CDR2: SGHRS and YFSETQ. The length of the CDR3 is 16 residues. This chain uses TRBV5-1 with TRBJ2-6, with D hard to call. The TCR sequence derives from a man in his sixties with acute or convalescent COVID-19. Sequences were obtained from peripheral blood. The CDR3 is CASSLDGSSGANVLTF. CDR3 DNA: TGCGCCAGCAGCTTGGACGGTAGCTCTGGGGCCAACGTCCTGACTTTC.